Here is one TCR beta chain with its context. Its antigen is still unknown. The entry originates in a study of T cell responses to AZD1222 COVID-19 vaccine. The CDR3 has 15 amino acids. Between the trimmed V and J ends, which lost 8 bases and 2 bases, there was a span of 19 bases. Germline V gives CDR1 MDHEN, CDR2 SYDVKM. Regarding the study as a whole: Close to half of spike-specific TCRs reportedly recognize unmutated variant regions. Spike-specific TCRs gained breadth and depth after people received two AZD1222 doses.

Generated by immunoSEQ multiplex PCR, the TCRdb table keeps only in-frame clones and is missing some. The sample consists of 100,000 or so clones, approximately 90% of them appearing once. This chain connects TRBV28 to TRBJ2-7; perhaps TRBD1 as D (5 bases). The sample consisted of peripheral blood, taken 28 days after the second AZD1222 dose. The sequence derives from an adult who received the AZD1222 COVID-19 vaccine. This CDR3 reads CASPPGHERTYEQYF. The CDR3 nucleotides are TGTGCCAGCCCACCTGGACACGAAAGAACCTACGAGCAGTACTTC.